Below, 25 T cell receptor beta chains from the same sample are listed, as sequenced in a study of OX40 agonist ivuxolimab in advanced cancers. Data came from immunoSEQ multiplex PCR; TCRdb stores just in-frame clones and leaves some out. The repertoire has around 80,000 clones, more than 85% of them found once; the top ten carry 2% to 3%. The specimen comprised CD4+ or CD8+ T cells sorted from blood, sampled in a trial of the OX40 agonist ivuxolimab. The receptors were gathered from an adult with an advanced solid tumor such as melanoma, head and neck, liver or kidney cancer.

The V gene is TRBV6-5, the J gene TRBJ1-1; D gene uncertain. Trimming removed 5 bases at V and 0 bases at J, with 10 bases between. The CDR3 loop spans 14 amino acids. CDR1 is MNHEY, CDR2 SVGAGI, per germline. The CDR3 protein is CASSRLLMNTEAFF. CDR3 DNA: TGTGCCAGCAGTCGACTCCTTATGAACACTGAAGCTTTCTTT.

CDR3 sequence (DNA): TGTGCCAGCACCATGAGCGGCAGCTCCTATAATTCACCCCTCCACTTT. Residues: CASTMSGSSYNSPLHF. The rearrangement uses TRBV5-8 and TRBJ1-6; no clear D. Deletions cut 6 bases from V and 0 bases from J, with 13 bases between. Germline CDR1 SGHTS, CDR2 YDEGEE. This CDR3 is built from 16 residues.

The rearrangement links TRBV6-1 to TRBJ1-1; TRBD1 matches at 8 bases. The CDR3 contains 16 residues. Germline assignment: CDR1 MNHNS and CDR2 SASEGT. Trimming removed 3 bases from V and 0 bases from J; junction bases left unmatched: 6. The CDR3 sequence: CASSDPGGAMNTEAFF. CDR3 in DNA: TGTGCCAGCAGTGATCCAGGGGGCGCCATGAACACTGAAGCTTTCTTT.

The chain has TRBV6-5 and TRBJ2-2; D is undetermined. Germline values: CDR1 MNHEY, CDR2 SVGAGI. This CDR3 is built from 12 residues. Deletions cut 6 bases from V and 0 bases from J, with 2 bases between. The DNA for the CDR3 is TGTGCCAGCAGAACGAACACCGGGGAGCTGTTTTTT. Encoded protein: CASRTNTGELFF.

The V call is TRBV5-1, the J call TRBJ1-3, with 7 bases identical to TRBD1. Per the germline V gene, CDR1 is SGHRS and CDR2 is YFSETQ. Trimming took 5 bases from V and 2 from J; bases not matched to a gene: 4. The CDR3 extends over 14 amino acids. The DNA for the CDR3 is TGCGCCAGCAGACCCGGGACAGCTGGAAACACCATATATTTT. This gives the protein CASRPGTAGNTIYF.

This chain uses TRBV6-1 with TRBJ2-7; possibly TRBD1 for D (7 bases). Trimming shortened V by 8 bases and J by 4 bases, and 12 bases separated the two germline ends. The length of the CDR3 is 12 residues. Germline CDR1 is MNHNS and CDR2 is SASEGT. The CDR3 DNA reads as TGTGCCAGCGGAGGGGGCCCTTACGAGCAGTACGTC. It yields the protein CASGGGPYEQYV.

The chain employs TRBV18 and TRBJ2-5; D remains ambiguous. The germline V gene encodes CDR1 KGHSH and CDR2 LQKENI. CDR3 length: 12 residues. Between the trimmed V and J ends, which lost 3 bases and 1 base, there was a span of 3 bases. The CDR3 region has the DNA TGTGCCAGCTCACCGTCCCAAGAGACCCAGTACTTC. It specifies CASSPSQETQYF.

The V call is TRBV7-7, the J call TRBJ2-3, with 7 nucleotides matching TRBD2. The germline V gene has CDR1 SSHAT and CDR2 FNYEAQ (reference sequence). The CDR3 totals 13 residues. The ends lost 5 bases at V and 4 bases at J; junction bases unmatched: 3. CDR3: CASSPRGADTQYF. DNA of the CDR3: TGTGCCAGCAGCCCCCGGGGGGCAGATACGCAGTATTTT. The full variable domain, completed using reference TRBV7-7 and TRBJ2-3, is GAGVSQSPRYKVTKRGQDVTLRCDPISSHATLYWYQQALGQGPEFLTYFNYEAQPDKSGLPSDRFSAERPEGSISTLTIQRTEQRDSAMYRCASSPRGADTQYFGPGTRLTVL.

This sequence joins TRBV6-5 and TRBJ2-5, with TRBD1 identical over 8 bases. CDR3 length: 14 amino acids. Germline values: CDR1 MNHEY, CDR2 SVGAGI. V shed 6 bases, J shed 4 bases, and the junction held 7 bases outside the gene matches. The CDR3 reads CASRIGQGLETQYF. The CDR3 DNA follows: TGTGCCAGCAGAATAGGACAGGGCTTAGAGACCCAGTACTTC.

The chain couples TRBV5-5 to TRBJ1-1; possible D gene TRBD1, 5 bases. The CDR3 has 14 amino acids. Germline CDR1 is SGHKS and CDR2 is YYEKEE (reference sequence). Deletions cut 2 bases from V and 5 bases from J, with 13 bases between. The CDR3 sequence is CASSFWAKGTEAFF. Written as DNA, the CDR3 is TGTGCCAGCAGCTTTTGGGCAAAGGGGACTGAAGCTTTCTTT.

The chain recombines TRBV28 with TRBJ1-1, with D maybe TRBD1 (6 bases). V was pared by 4 bases and J by 3 bases, with 12 bases between. Germline V gene lookup returns CDR1 MDHEN and CDR2 SYDVKM. The CDR3 totals 14 residues. The DNA of the CDR3 is TGTGCCAGCAGTTCGGGGACACTATACACTGAAGCTTTCTTT. Its protein product is CASSSGTLYTEAFF.

The chain carries TRBV28 and TRBJ1-2; 9 nucleotides match TRBD1. The CDR3 is made up of 15 amino acids. The junction had 6 bases not matched to a gene; V was cut back by 7 bases and J by 0 bases. The germline CDR1 and CDR2 sequences are MDHEN and SYDVKM. CDR3 loop: CASTGQGLANYGYTF. CDR3 coding DNA: TGTGCCAGCACGGGACAGGGTTTAGCTAACTATGGCTACACCTTC.

The DNA for the CDR3 is TGCGCCAGCAGCTTGGACGGCTCCTACGAGCAGTACTTC. Its translation is CASSLDGSYEQYF. The chain is built from TRBV5-1 and TRBJ2-5; no reliable D call. The DNA matches TRBJ2-7 better at its end, which makes the J call doubtful. This CDR3 is built from 13 residues. Germline CDR1 reads SGHRS; CDR2 reads YFSETQ.

The chain's CDR3 is CAPPQDRYYEQYF. CDR3 nucleotides: TGTGCCCCGCCCCAGGACAGGTACTACGAGCAGTACTTC. This chain links TRBV10-3 with TRBJ2-7; TRBD1 aligns across 7 bases. The CDR3 length is 13 residues. The junction had 10 bases not matched to a gene; V was cut back by 11 bases and J by 3 bases. In germline, CDR1 is ENHRY, CDR2 SYGVKD.

V gene TRBV18 combines with J gene TRBJ2-2; 7 bases fit TRBD1. Germline V gene lookup returns CDR1 KGHSH and CDR2 LQKENI. The CDR3 is 15 residues long. The V segment lost 5 bases and the J segment 1 base; nucleotides outside the gene matches: 4. CDR3 sequence: CASSANRGNTGELFF. DNA for the CDR3: TGTGCCAGCTCAGCAAACAGGGGGAACACCGGGGAGCTGTTTTTT.

The chain couples TRBV7-3 to TRBJ2-6; D possibly corresponds to TRBD2 (6 bases). Germline CDR1 is SGHTA and CDR2 is FQGTGA. CDR3 length: 15 residues. V was trimmed by 2 bases and J by 1 base, leaving 6 bases between them. The CDR3 spells CASSLGGSGANVLTF. The CDR3 bases are TGTGCCAGCAGCTTAGGAGGGTCTGGGGCCAACGTCCTGACTTTC.

V gene TRBV9 combines with J gene TRBJ2-2; the match to TRBD1 covers 10 bases. Trimming at V came to 3 bases and at J to 10 bases, leaving 9 bases not matched to a gene. This CDR3 spans 15 amino acids. Germline V lookup: CDR1 SGDLS, CDR2 YYNGEE. The CDR3 loop reads CASSGDRGRMEELFF. CDR3 nucleotide sequence: TGTGCCAGCAGCGGAGACAGGGGGCGAATGGAGGAGCTGTTTTTT. Supplemented by reference TRBV9 and TRBJ2-2, the full variable domain reads DSGVTQTPKHLITATGQRVTLRCSPRSGDLSVYWYQQSLDQGLQFLIQYYNGEERAKGNILERFSAQQFPDLHSELNLSSLELGDSALYFCASSGDRGRMEELFFGEGSRLTVL.

The J gene is TRBJ2-2, the V gene TRBV16; tentatively, D is TRBD1 or TRBD2 (5 bases each). The V end was cut by 2 bases, the J end by 4 bases, with 14 bases between. The CDR3 loop spans 16 amino acids. CDR1 KGHSY and CDR2 FQNENV come from the germline V gene. The CDR3 protein is CASSQGHGTITGELFF. As DNA, the CDR3 is TGTGCCAGCAGCCAAGGGCACGGGACCATCACCGGGGAGCTGTTTTTT.

For the CDR3, the DNA is TGTGCCATCAGTGAGGGGATGGGGACTGAAGCTTTCTTT. Protein sequence: CAISEGMGTEAFF. V is TRBV10-3 and J is TRBJ1-1, with D uncertain. CDR3 length: 13 amino acids. Germline V gene sequence: CDR1 ENHRY, CDR2 SYGVKD. Trimming shortened V by 2 bases and J by 5 bases, and 9 bases separated the two germline ends.

The chain joins TRBV19 to TRBJ2-3, with D tentatively TRBD2 (6 bases). The CDR3 is made up of 16 amino acids. In germline, CDR1 is LNHDA, CDR2 SQIVND (reference sequence). Trimming stripped 5 bases from V and 0 bases from J, with 15 bases between. The CDR3 coding sequence is TGTGCCAGTAGTTCCCCAGGAGGGCGCAGCACAGATACGCAGTATTTT. It codes for CASSSPGGRSTDTQYF. Full variable domain (rest looked up from reference TRBV19 and TRBJ2-3): DGGITQSPKYLFRKEGQNVTLSCEQNLNHDAMYWYRQDPGQGLRLIYYSQIVNDFQKGDIAEGYSVSREKKESFPLTVTSAQKNPTAFYLCASSSPGGRSTDTQYFGPGTRLTVL.

CDR3 amino acids: CASSPFRTGGGYTF. CDR3 coding DNA: TGTGCCAGCAGCCCCTTTAGGACAGGGGGAGGCTACACCTTC. The chain recombines TRBV14 with TRBJ1-2; TRBD1 matches 10 bases. J was trimmed by 8 bases and V by 4 bases; bases with no gene match: 7. Germline CDR1 is SGHDN and CDR2 is FVKESK. This CDR3 has 14 residues. Full variable domain (outside the CDR3, taken from reference TRBV14 and TRBJ1-2): EAGVTQFPSHSVIEKGQTVTLRCDPISGHDNLYWYRRVMGKEIKFLLHFVKESKQDESGMPNNRFLAERTGGTYSTLKVQPAELEDSGVYFCASSPFRTGGGYTFGSGTRLTVV.

This clone was counted a few times. This chain joins TRBV2 and TRBJ2-5; the D is unclear. The CDR3 covers 12 residues. Germline V CDR1 and CDR2: SNHLY, FYNNEI. V shed 2 bases and J shed 5 bases, with 6 bases lying between them. Here the CDR3 reads CASSERAETQYF. CDR3 coding DNA: TGTGCCAGCAGTGAACGGGCTGAGACCCAGTACTTC.

This clone showed up just once. The chain couples TRBV7-9 to TRBJ1-1; no firm D call. The CDR3 sequence is 14 residues long. Germline V gives CDR1 SEHNR, CDR2 FQNEAQ (reference sequence). Between the trimmed V and J ends, which lost 8 bases and 1 base, there was a span of 14 bases. The CDR3 region is CASEKYRENTEAFF. CDR3 DNA: TGTGCCAGCGAAAAATACAGAGAGAACACTGAAGCTTTCTTT.

The V call is TRBV6-1, the J call TRBJ2-3; D uncertain. The length of the CDR3 is 17 residues. V dropped 0 bases and J dropped 1 base, with 14 bases sitting between them. Germline V gene lookup returns CDR1 MNHNS and CDR2 SASEGT. CDR3 sequence reads: CASSEADSRYGTDTQYF. CDR3 sequence (DNA): TGTGCCAGCAGTGAAGCGGATTCTAGGTACGGCACAGATACGCAGTATTTT.

The genes are TRBV5-4 and TRBJ2-1; possible D gene TRBD2, 7 bases. The V and J ends lost 4 bases and 9 bases respectively, with 14 bases between them. The CDR3 totals 13 residues. In germline, CDR1 is SGHNT, CDR2 YYREEE (reference sequence). The CDR3 sequence: CASSTRGGGEQFF. As DNA, the CDR3 is TGTGCCAGCAGCACACGAGGGGGGGGTGAGCAGTTCTTC.